This T cell receptor beta chain derives from a study of T cells expressing NK-cell markers. Across the study: Of eight sequenced donors, seven were HCMV-seropositive and one HCMV-seronegative.

Germline CDR1 reads MNHEY; CDR2 reads SMNVEV (reference sequence). The CDR3 runs to 14 residues. TCRdb re-called the 5' RACE reads; every CDR3 protein appears as one record, without DNA. The sample has 350,000 to 500,000 distinct CDR3 sequences. Sequencing was performed on blood T cells: a sorted CD56 or NKG2C T cell subset, CD4+ or CD8+ T cells, or bulk PBMC T cells (not recorded which). J is TRBJ2-7 and V is TRBV27; TCRdb's D call of TRBD1 is untestable without DNA. The origin of this receptor is a woman aged 18 to 75 in good health. CDR3 sequence: CATAGGQGVYEQYF.